One and the same sample provided the 21 T cell receptor beta chains below, sequenced in a study of molecular identifiers for immune sequencing clone quantification. In TCRdb, the PCR reads were re-called with MiXCR into one record per CDR3 protein. The table lists around 470,000 distinct CDR3 sequences, about 20% of them singletons, with 0.7% to 0.95% in the top ten. Sequencing input: naive CD8+ T cells from blood, with Jurkat cell RNA spiked in. As for subset: FACS-sorted CD8+CD4-CCR7+CD45RA+ naive T cells. Source of these receptors: a human donor in good health. Some libraries in this study had Jurkat cell RNA spiked in.

This clonotype was seen at least ten times. V gene TRBV30 combines with J gene TRBJ1-5; D gene uncertain. V lost 0 bases and J lost 5, with 5 bases in between. The CDR3 is 12 residues long. Germline V gene sequence: CDR1 GTSNPN, CDR2 SVGIG (reference sequence). CDR3: CAWSVRDQPQHF. The CDR3 DNA reads as TGTGCCTGGAGTGTAAGGGATCAGCCCCAGCATTTT. Supplemented by reference TRBV30 and TRBJ1-5, the full variable domain reads SQTIHQWPATLVQPVGSPLSLECTVEGTSNPNLYWYRQAAGRGLQLLFYSVGIGQISSEVPQNLSASRPQDRQFILSSKKLLLSDSGFYLCAWSVRDQPQHFGDGTRLSIL.

This clonotype was seen many times. The chain combines TRBV4-3 with TRBJ2-7; 8 bases map to TRBD1. CDR1 and CDR2 from the germline V gene are LGHNA and YSLEER. With V trimmed by 1 base and J by 0 bases, 2 bases remained unmatched. This CDR3 comprises 15 residues. CDR3 sequence (DNA): TGCGCCAGCAGCCAAGGGACAGGGACCTCCTACGAGCAGTACTTC. Protein sequence: CASSQGTGTSYEQYF.

The table lists this clonotype with a few counts. This sequence joins TRBV30 and TRBJ1-2; 7 nucleotides line up with TRBD1. The V segment lost 1 base and the J segment 13 bases; nucleotides outside the gene matches: 9. The CDR3 has 12 amino acids. Germline V gene lookup returns CDR1 GTSNPN and CDR2 SVGIG (reference sequence). For the CDR3, the DNA is TGTGCCTGGAGTGAAACAGGGGAACGGGGCACCTTC. Its protein product is CAWSETGERGTF.

The table lists this clonotype with a few counts. This chain connects TRBV29-1 to TRBJ2-7; the D gene could be TRBD1 or TRBD2 (6 bases each). The CDR3 is made up of 15 amino acids. V shed 1 base and J shed 0 bases, with 13 bases lying between them. Germline assignment: CDR1 SQVTM and CDR2 ANQGSEA. The CDR3: CSVEVPGDTSYEQYF. The CDR3, as DNA: TGCAGCGTTGAAGTACCGGGGGACACCTCCTACGAGCAGTACTTC.

In its sample, this clonotype was seen many times. V usage is TRBV20-1 and J usage is TRBJ1-1; TRBD1 agrees at 9 bases. CDR1 DFQATT and CDR2 SNEGSKA come from the germline V gene (reference sequence). The CDR3 length is 21 residues. The V and J ends lost 0 bases and 5 bases, in that order; junction bases with no gene match: 25. In nucleotides, the CDR3 is TGCAGTGCTAGAGATCCAGGCCCGATGATCGGACAGGGGAACGGAGTGACTGAAGCTTTCTTT. This translates into CSARDPGPMIGQGNGVTEAFF.

There are a few counts of this clonotype. The chain recombines TRBV27 with TRBJ2-3, with 7 bases identical to TRBD1. Germline trimming cut 1 base from V and 8 bases from J; bases unmatched to any gene: 9. The germline V gene encodes CDR1 MNHEY and CDR2 SMNVEV (reference sequence). This CDR3 has 15 amino acids. The CDR3 DNA reads as TGTGCCAGCAGTTTATTAGAGAGCAGGGGGAGTACGCAGTATTTT. Translating it yields CASSLLESRGSTQYF.

This clonotype was counted once. This may be a read error, as it is one base from a much larger clone. The chain links TRBV6-5 to TRBJ2-1; D is perhaps TRBD2 (5 bases). Germline CDR1 MNHEY, CDR2 SVGAGI. V shed 6 bases and J shed 12 bases, with 18 bases lying between them. The CDR3 consists of 13 residues. The CDR3 DNA is TGTGCCAGCAGAACACCGCCGACTACCGGGCAGTTCTTC. It translates to CASRTPPTTGQFF.

The table lists this clonotype with many counts. CDR3 protein: CAWSADRGLGEQYF. CDR3 DNA: TGTGCCTGGAGTGCGGACAGGGGGCTGGGGGAGCAGTACTTC. The chain joins TRBV30 to TRBJ2-7; 11 bases line up with TRBD1. J was trimmed by 7 bases and V by 1 base; bases with no gene match: 6. This CDR3 is 14 amino acids long. Germline loops: CDR1 GTSNPN, CDR2 SVGIG (reference sequence).

This chain uses TRBV14 with TRBJ2-5; D is uncertain. V lost 1 base and J 5 bases, leaving 5 bases between the germline ends. The germline gives CDR1 SGHDN, CDR2 FVKESK. The CDR3 has 12 residues. CDR3 sequence: CASSQATETQYF. CDR3 DNA sequence: TGTGCCAGCAGCCAAGCTACGGAGACCCAGTACTTC. The variable domain in full, completed from reference TRBV14 and TRBJ2-5, reads EAGVTQFPSHSVIEKGQTVTLRCDPISGHDNLYWYRRVMGKEIKFLLHFVKESKQDESGMPNNRFLAERTGGTYSTLKVQPAELEDSGVYFCASSQATETQYFGPGTRLLVL.

CDR3 in DNA: TGTGCCAGCAGCGGAGACCCTGAAGATACGCAGTATTTT. Translating gives CASSGDPEDTQYF. V is TRBV7-6 and J is TRBJ2-3; D remains unclear. Germline values: CDR1 SGHVS, CDR2 FNYEAQ. CDR3 length: 13 residues. V was trimmed by 5 bases and J by 5 bases, leaving 11 bases between them.

As regards this clonotype: It may be a read error: a sequence one base away is much more abundant. The chain links TRBV7-6 to TRBJ2-3; 9 bases align to TRBD2. Germline loops: CDR1 SGHVS, CDR2 FNYEAQ. The CDR3 length is 15 residues. After removal of 8 bases from V and 3 bases from J, the junction contained 9 bases not matched to a gene. CDR3 coding DNA: TGTGCCAGCCGCTACACTAGCGGGTTTACAGATACGCAGTATTTT. Translation: CASRYTSGFTDTQYF.

The table lists this clonotype with a few counts. The chain links TRBV19 to TRBJ1-1; D is undetermined. Germline CDR1 reads LNHDA; CDR2 reads SQIVND (reference sequence). V lost 7 bases, J lost 5 bases, and 11 bases lay in between. The CDR3 has 12 residues. CDR3 nucleotide sequence: TGTGCCAGTACCAACACTGGGACTGAAGCTTTCTTT. Translated, it gives CASTNTGTEAFF.

A word on this clonotype: This could be a read error, since a much larger clone is one nucleotide away. The chain links TRBV29-1 to TRBJ1-2; 7 nucleotides match TRBD1. CDR1 and CDR2 (germline): SQVTM, ANQGSEA. This CDR3 is 18 amino acids long. With 7 bases clipped from V and 8 bases from J, the junction kept 28 bases outside the gene matches. The CDR3 nucleotides read TGCAGCGCCCGCCCGGACAGGCTAGGATGTAATTCATTTTCGGGCTACACCTTC. It is translated as CSARPDRLGCNSFSGYTF.

The CDR3 nucleotides are TGTGCCAGCAGCCCGGGGCGAGGACGGGGTAATGAAAAACTGTTTTTT. Its protein is CASSPGRGRGNEKLFF. The J gene is TRBJ1-4, the V gene TRBV7-2; D may be TRBD1 (5 bases). Trimming stripped 5 bases from V and 4 bases from J, with 17 bases between. Germline values: CDR1 SGHTA, CDR2 FQGNSA. The length of the CDR3 is 16 residues.

The rearrangement joins TRBV30 to TRBJ2-1; 8 nucleotides match TRBD2. The CDR3 contains 15 residues. J gave up 2 bases and V 0 bases, and 3 bases lay outside the gene matches. In germline, CDR1 is GTSNPN, CDR2 SVGIG (reference sequence). CDR3 DNA sequence: TGTGCCTGGAGTGTTGCGGGGGGCCCCTACAATGAGCAGTTCTTC. Residues: CAWSVAGGPYNEQFF.

This clonotype was counted ten times or more. V and J are TRBV6-5 and TRBJ2-5; D is tentatively TRBD1 or TRBD2 (5 bases each). The CDR3 has 13 amino acids. Trimming left V 2 bases short and J 3 bases short, with 7 bases between. The germline gives CDR1 MNHEY, CDR2 SVGAGI. CDR3 amino acids: CASSYGTEETQYF. Here the CDR3 DNA reads TGTGCCAGCAGTTACGGGACGGAAGAGACCCAGTACTTC.

This clonotype was detected many times. For the CDR3, the DNA is TGTGCCAGCACCCCGAACCTGGGGGGGCGGACTGAAGCTTTCTTT. Translated, it gives CASTPNLGGRTEAFF. The chain is built from TRBV5-6 and TRBJ1-1, with D maybe TRBD1 (6 bases). V lost 6 bases and J 5 bases, leaving 20 bases between the germline ends. The CDR3 runs to 15 residues. CDR1 SGHDT and CDR2 YYEEEE come from the germline V gene.

This clonotype was recorded a few times. The chain joins TRBV12-5 to TRBJ1-5; D not resolved. CDR3 length: 12 residues. CDR1 is LGHNT and CDR2 is FRNRAP in the germline V gene. Trimming cost V 1 base and J 2 bases, with 0 bases left between them. This CDR3 is CASGLGNQPQHF. CDR3 bases: TGTGCTAGTGGTTTGGGCAATCAGCCCCAGCATTTT.

The chain employs TRBV20-1 and TRBJ2-7, with 8 bases fitting TRBD2. Germline V gene sequence: CDR1 DFQATT, CDR2 SNEGSKA (reference sequence). V was clipped by 0 bases and J by 3 bases; unmatched bases: 10. This CDR3 is 16 amino acids long. For the CDR3, the DNA is TGCAGTGCTAGAGATGGCCTAGCGGGTGGTCTCTACGAGCAGTACTTC. This codes for CSARDGLAGGLYEQYF.

The CDR3 DNA reads as TGTGCCAGCAGCCCAGGATGGACAGGGGAAGAGACCCAGTACTTC. Amino acid sequence: CASSPGWTGEETQYF. The chain joins TRBV14 to TRBJ2-5, with 9 nucleotides matching TRBD1. Germline trimming cut 4 bases from V and 3 bases from J; bases unmatched to any gene: 6. The V gene's germline CDR1 is SGHDN and CDR2 FVKESK. This CDR3 spans 15 amino acids.

The gene calls are TRBV7-9 and TRBJ2-3, with D unresolved. The CDR3 covers 14 residues. V was clipped by 4 bases and J by 4 bases, with 12 bases between them. CDR1 is SEHNR and CDR2 is FQNEAQ in the germline V gene (reference sequence). CDR3 in DNA: TGTGCCAGCAGCTCGCTAGTACAGCCAGATACGCAGTATTTT. The encoded protein is CASSSLVQPDTQYF.